This record covers a single TCR beta chain. Germline CDR1 SGHDN, CDR2 FVKESK. Trimming took 4 bases from V and 2 from J, leaving 8 bases between them. This CDR3 spans 13 amino acids. This entry is derived from a study of blood T cell repertoires in COVID-19. The overall study: COVID-19 samples collected from the United States, Italy and Spain covered acute and convalescent phases.

How the authors handled the data: Reference gene primers were amplified, and this amplification served to estimate nucleated cell counts. Produced via immunoSEQ multiplex PCR; TCRdb's table is partial and in-frame only. V and J calls plus clone size are reproduced from that table; the DNA served to infer D and trimming. The table includes about 330,000 clones, approximately 90% detected once. This rearrangement joins TRBV14 to TRBJ1-2, with a possible D match to TRBD1 (6 bases). The sequencing sample was made of peripheral blood. The source is a man aged 25 to 40 with COVID-19, enrolled during active disease. The CDR3: CASSPQGNYGYTF. CDR3 DNA sequence: TGTGCCAGCAGCCCACAGGGAAACTATGGCTACACCTTC.